This T cell receptor (beta chain) is from a study of OX40 agonist ivuxolimab in advanced cancers. The CDR3 spans 14 residues. Trimming pared 7 bases from V and 5 bases from J, leaving 15 bases between. The germline V gene has CDR1 MNHNY and CDR2 SVGAGI (reference sequence). Assay: immunoSEQ multiplex PCR; the TCRdb copy retains only in-frame clones and omits some. The sample gives under 80,000 clones, more than 75% of which show up once; roughly 0.68% is in the top ten. General study results and limits: Circulating CD4+ and CD8+ T cells showed clonal expansion by week 6 at 0.1 to 3.0 mg/kg.

Comment on this clone: Its antigen is not identified.

The TCR comes from an adult with an advanced solid tumor such as melanoma, head and neck, liver or kidney cancer. The rearrangement joins TRBV6-6 to TRBJ1-5; a possible D gene is TRBD1 (5 bases). This material consisted of CD4+ or CD8+ T cells sorted from blood, taken in a trial of the OX40 agonist ivuxolimab. The CDR3 spells CASTPGGGDQPQHF. The CDR3 DNA sequence: TGTGCCAGCACCCCTGGCGGAGGGGATCAGCCCCAGCATTTT.